This passage covers 30 T cell receptor beta chains from one sample sequenced in a study of blood T cell repertoires in COVID-19. Only in-frame clones appear in the TCRdb table, and some are missing; sequencing was by immunoSEQ multiplex PCR. The data show 350,000 to 450,000 clones, approximately 87% seen once. Sequencing was performed on peripheral blood. These receptors were obtained from a woman aged 55-70 years with COVID-19, enrolled during active disease.

The chain employs TRBV5-4 and TRBJ2-1; 9 positions agree with TRBD1. J gave up 7 bases and V 4 bases, and 6 bases lay outside the gene matches. The CDR3 has 14 amino acids. CDR1 and CDR2 (germline): SGHNT, YYREEE (reference sequence). As DNA, the CDR3 is TGTGCCAGCAGCCTAGGGACAGGGAGGAATGAGCAGTTCTTC. It is translated as CASSLGTGRNEQFF.

This chain joins TRBV18 and TRBJ2-7, with 8 bases identical to TRBD2. The ends lost 6 bases at V and 0 bases at J; junction bases unmatched: 16. CDR1 and CDR2 (germline): KGHSH, LQKENI. The CDR3 spans 18 residues. The CDR3 sequence: CASSREATAGVSSYEQYF. CDR3 sequence (DNA): TGTGCCAGCTCCCGAGAGGCGACAGCGGGGGTAAGCTCCTACGAGCAGTACTTC. Full variable domain (missing parts from reference TRBV18 and TRBJ2-7): NAGVMQNPRHLVRRRGQEARLRCSPMKGHSHVYWYRQLPEEGLKFMVYLQKENIIDESGMPKERFSAEFPKEGPSILRIQQVVRGDSAAYFCASSREATAGVSSYEQYFGPGTRLTVT.

V usage is TRBV4-1 and J usage is TRBJ2-3, with TRBD2 matching 11 bases. Germline values: CDR1 MGHRA, CDR2 YSYEKL. V lost 0 bases to trimming and J lost 0 bases; unmatched junction nucleotides: 8. CDR3 length equals 19 residues. In nucleotides, the CDR3 is TGCGCCAGCAGCCAAGATTCACTAGCGGGGGCACCTAGCACAGATACGCAGTATTTT. This translates into CASSQDSLAGAPSTDTQYF.

The chain recombines TRBV6-6 with TRBJ2-1; D unresolved. The V end lost 0 bases, the J end lost 0 bases, and 9 bases lay between the germline ends. The CDR3 is 16 residues long. From germline, CDR1 is MNHNY and CDR2 SVGAGI (reference sequence). The CDR3 protein is CASSYSHTRSYNEQFF. CDR3 sequence (DNA): TGTGCCAGCAGTTACTCCCACACCCGCTCCTACAATGAGCAGTTCTTC.

The chain couples TRBV9 to TRBJ2-2; D unclear. With 3 bases removed from V and 6 bases from J, the gap between germline ends came to 15 bases. The CDR3 spans 15 residues. Germline CDR1 reads SGDLS; CDR2 reads YYNGEE. CDR3 residues: CASSANSQRSGELFF. CDR3 DNA sequence: TGTGCCAGCAGCGCTAATTCCCAACGGTCCGGGGAGCTGTTTTTT.

The J gene is TRBJ1-2, the V gene TRBV19; D is possibly TRBD1 (5 bases). Per germline, CDR1 LNHDA and CDR2 SQIVND (reference sequence). This CDR3 contains 16 residues. Trimming cost V 6 bases and J 3 bases, with 20 bases left between them. The CDR3 protein is CASRGGRGERDYGYTF. CDR3 sequence (DNA): TGTGCCAGTAGGGGAGGGCGGGGGGAAAGGGACTATGGCTACACCTTC.

The rearrangement uses TRBV5-1 and TRBJ2-1; 10 positions match TRBD1. Germline assignment: CDR1 SGHRS and CDR2 YFSETQ. This CDR3 comprises 15 residues. The ends lost 2 bases at V and 7 bases at J; junction bases unmatched: 6. DNA of the CDR3: TGCGCCAGCAGCTTTCCAAGGACAGGGGGAAATGAGCAGTTCTTC. It codes for CASSFPRTGGNEQFF. Combining the CDR3 with reference TRBV5-1 and TRBJ2-1 gives the whole variable domain KAGVTQTPRYLIKTRGQQVTLSCSPISGHRSVSWYQQTPGQGLQFLFEYFSETQRNKGNFPGRFSGRQFSNSRSEMNVSTLELGDSALYLCASSFPRTGGNEQFFGPGTRLTVL.

J is TRBJ1-1 and V is TRBV6-5; D is ambiguous. This CDR3 is built from 14 residues. Trimming stripped 4 bases from V and 0 bases from J, with 9 bases between. The germline gives CDR1 MNHEY, CDR2 SVGAGI. CDR3 sequence reads: CASSWRPLNTEAFF. In DNA form, the CDR3 reads TGTGCCAGCAGTTGGCGGCCTTTGAACACTGAAGCTTTCTTT.

J is TRBJ2-5 and V is TRBV18; TRBD2 is a possible D gene (6 bases). Germline V gene lookup returns CDR1 KGHSH and CDR2 LQKENI. Trimming took 2 bases from V and 2 from J, leaving 9 bases between them. This CDR3 contains 14 residues. Here the CDR3 reads CASSPVAVQETQYF. CDR3 DNA: TGTGCCAGCTCACCAGTAGCGGTTCAAGAGACCCAGTACTTC.

The rearrangement links TRBV5-1 to TRBJ1-2, with 8 positions matching TRBD1. The CDR3 runs to 13 residues. Germline V gene data show CDR1 as SGHRS and CDR2 as YFSETQ. V shed 3 bases, J shed 7 bases, and the junction held 5 bases outside the gene matches. Here the CDR3 DNA reads TGCGCCAGCAGCTCCCGGACAGGGCTTGGCTACACCTTC. Its translation: CASSSRTGLGYTF.

The CDR3 coding sequence is TGTGCCTGCCGCGGGGGGGCATCGGATACGCAGTATTTT. Protein product: CACRGGASDTQYF. The V gene is TRBV30, the J gene TRBJ2-3, with 9 bases matching TRBD2. Germline trimming cut 6 bases from V and 6 bases from J; bases unmatched to any gene: 7. This CDR3 has 13 amino acids. Germline values: CDR1 GTSNPN, CDR2 SVGIG (reference sequence).

The rearrangement joins TRBV18 to TRBJ2-1; possibly TRBD2 for D (5 bases). The germline V gene encodes CDR1 KGHSH and CDR2 LQKENI. This CDR3 has 12 amino acids. V shed 3 bases and J shed 5 bases, with 5 bases lying between them. CDR3 sequence: CASSPGDNEQFF. CDR3 sequence (DNA): TGTGCCAGCTCACCGGGAGACAATGAGCAGTTCTTC.

This clone occurred once. The chain carries TRBV2 and TRBJ2-6, with D hard to call. V was cut by 1 base and J by 0 bases, with 16 bases left in between. Germline V lookup: CDR1 SNHLY, CDR2 FYNNEI. The CDR3 extends over 19 amino acids. CDR3 loop: CASSEVPTALYSGANVLTF. The CDR3 region has the DNA TGTGCCAGCAGTGAAGTTCCCACAGCTCTCTACTCTGGGGCCAACGTCCTGACTTTC.

CDR3 residues: CASSKGVQTGEAYGYTF. CDR3 bases: TGTGCCAGCAGCAAAGGGGTCCAGACAGGGGAAGCATATGGCTACACCTTC. The chain has TRBV21-1 and TRBJ1-2; the table gives TRBD1 as D, unverified against the DNA. TRBV21-1 is marked as a pseudogene. The CDR3 has 17 residues.

This clone was counted once. The chain is built from TRBV21-1 and TRBJ1-4. TRBV21-1 is an annotated pseudogene. The CDR3 consists of 14 residues. CDR3 loop: CASRPGSKNEKLFF. CDR3 sequence (DNA): TGTGCCAGCAGGCCGGGGTCTAAGAATGAAAAACTGTTTTTT.

The V and J genes are TRBV5-1 and TRBJ1-1, with a possible D match to TRBD1 (5 bases). The CDR3 has 15 residues. V lost 0 bases, J lost 3 bases, and 12 bases lay in between. CDR1 SGHRS and CDR2 YFSETQ come from the germline V gene. This CDR3 is CASSLASGVDTEAFF. Here the CDR3 DNA reads TGCGCCAGCAGCTTGGCCTCGGGGGTGGACACTGAAGCTTTCTTT.

CDR3 nucleotide sequence: TGCGCCAGCAGCTACGGGCCGGGACAGATGAACACTGAAGCTTTCTTT. It is translated as CASSYGPGQMNTEAFF. The chain links TRBV5-1 to TRBJ1-1, with TRBD1 matching over 7 bases. Germline V lookup: CDR1 SGHRS, CDR2 YFSETQ. The CDR3 covers 16 residues. V shed 3 bases, J shed 0 bases, and the junction held 8 bases outside the gene matches.

The chain uses TRBV10-3 and TRBJ2-7; D is perhaps TRBD2 (5 bases). V was clipped by 8 bases and J by 7 bases, with 15 bases between them. The CDR3 runs to 12 residues. The germline gives CDR1 ENHRY, CDR2 SYGVKD. The CDR3 is CAIGIGGEEQYF. CDR3 nucleotide sequence: TGTGCCATCGGTATAGGAGGAGAGGAGCAGTACTTC.

The V and J genes are TRBV6-5 and TRBJ2-3; 14 nucleotides align to TRBD2. The junction had 2 bases not matched to a gene; V was cut back by 0 bases and J by 6 bases. Germline CDR1 and CDR2: MNHEY and SVGAGI. The CDR3 length is 16 residues. This CDR3 is CASSYSRTSGGDTQYF. CDR3 coding DNA: TGTGCCAGCAGTTACTCCCGGACTAGCGGGGGGGATACGCAGTATTTT.

This chain connects TRBV30 to TRBJ1-1; D ambiguous. This CDR3 is 13 amino acids long. Trimming shortened V by 4 bases and J by 4 bases, and 13 bases separated the two germline ends. From germline, CDR1 is GTSNPN and CDR2 SVGIG (reference sequence). The CDR3 loop is CAWIGRGGTEAFF. DNA for the CDR3: TGTGCCTGGATCGGGCGGGGTGGCACTGAAGCTTTCTTT.

The rearrangement uses TRBV19 and TRBJ2-5, with 11 bases identical to TRBD2. Germline values: CDR1 LNHDA, CDR2 SQIVND (reference sequence). The CDR3 length is 16 residues. J gave up 4 bases and V 5 bases, and 9 bases lay outside the gene matches. CDR3 sequence reads: CASSPLAGGPPETQYF. CDR3 nucleotides: TGTGCCAGTAGTCCATTAGCGGGGGGGCCCCCAGAGACCCAGTACTTC.

The gene calls are TRBV21-1 and TRBJ1-4; TRBD1 is taken as the D call from the table, unchecked against the DNA. TRBV21-1 is a pseudogene segment. CDR3 size: 16 residues. The CDR3 reads CASSTPGQVNNEKLFF. Here the CDR3 DNA reads TGTGCCAGCAGCACCCCAGGACAGGTAAACAATGAAAAACTGTTTTTT.

This clone turned up a few times. The CDR3 here is CASSPGSLPTEQYF. The DNA of the CDR3 is TGTGCCAGCTCACCGGGCAGCCTACCCACGGAGCAGTACTTC. This chain connects TRBV18 to TRBJ2-7; D not certain. Germline V CDR1 and CDR2: KGHSH, LQKENI. The ends were cut back, 3 bases at V and 7 bases at J, with 16 bases in the middle. The CDR3 is 14 amino acids.

This clone has only a few counts. The chain uses TRBV5-6 and TRBJ1-3; maybe TRBD1 (6 bases). Germline CDR1 reads SGHDT; CDR2 reads YYEEEE. V was cut by 3 bases and J by 2 bases, with 12 bases left in between. The CDR3 has 15 residues. The CDR3 here is CASSSTGFTGNTIYF. CDR3 nucleotides: TGTGCCAGCAGCTCGACAGGATTTACTGGAAACACCATATATTTT.

This chain uses TRBV19 with TRBJ2-7; 7 bases are shared with TRBD1. V lost 6 bases to trimming and J lost 4 bases; unmatched junction nucleotides: 12. The CDR3 totals 15 residues. Germline CDR1 reads LNHDA; CDR2 reads SQIVND (reference sequence). The CDR3 is CASSPGTARIYEQYF. CDR3 DNA: TGTGCCAGTAGCCCCGGGACAGCCAGGATTTACGAGCAGTACTTC.

The chain links TRBV5-1 to TRBJ1-1, with a possible D match to TRBD1 (6 bases). V was cut by 4 bases and J by 1 base, with 11 bases left in between. In germline, CDR1 is SGHRS, CDR2 YFSETQ. CDR3 length: 14 amino acids. CDR3 sequence reads: CASSQGQTNTEAFF. CDR3 bases: TGCGCCAGCAGCCAAGGACAGACGAACACTGAAGCTTTCTTT.

The V and J genes are TRBV3-1 (or the pseudogene TRBV3-2) and TRBJ2-7; maybe TRBD1 (5 bases). V was shortened by 4 bases and J by 1 base, with 11 bases between the two germline ends. Germline values: CDR1 LGHDT, CDR2 YNNKEL (reference sequence). The CDR3 loop spans 14 amino acids. The CDR3 sequence: CASSRQGISYEQYF. CDR3 coding DNA: TGTGCCAGCAGCCGGCAGGGTATATCCTACGAGCAGTACTTC.

The gene calls are TRBV5-1 and TRBJ1-1; D uncertain. Germline V gene data show CDR1 as SGHRS and CDR2 as YFSETQ. CDR3 length: 14 residues. V was trimmed by 2 bases and J by 5 bases, leaving 13 bases between them. Here the CDR3 reads CASSFSGETTEAFF. The CDR3 region has the DNA TGCGCCAGCAGCTTTTCCGGGGAGACGACTGAAGCTTTCTTT.

The genes are TRBV11-2 and TRBJ2-5; maybe TRBD2 (7 bases). In germline, CDR1 is SGHAT, CDR2 FQNNGV. The V end lost 3 bases, the J end lost 5 bases, and 13 bases lay between the germline ends. The CDR3 is 14 amino acids. CDR3 bases: TGTGCCAGCAGCTTTCCGGGGGGCCTTGAGACCCAGTACTTC. Translation: CASSFPGGLETQYF. The full variable domain, completed using reference TRBV11-2 and TRBJ2-5, is EAGVAQSPRYKIIEKRQSVAFWCNPISGHATLYWYQQILGQGPKLLIQFQNNGVVDDSQLPKDRFSAERLKGVDSTLKIQPAKLEDSAVYLCASSFPGGLETQYFGPGTRLLVL.

The rearrangement joins TRBV27 to TRBJ2-1, with D tentatively TRBD2 (7 bases). Trimming took off 0 bases at V and 4 bases at J, with 13 bases between the two ends. Germline lookup yields CDR1 MNHEY and CDR2 SMNVEV (reference sequence). The length of the CDR3 is 16 residues. The DNA of the CDR3 is TGTGCCAGCAGTTTATCAGAGGGGGGAGGGTACAATGAGCAGTTCTTC. This translates into CASSLSEGGGYNEQFF.